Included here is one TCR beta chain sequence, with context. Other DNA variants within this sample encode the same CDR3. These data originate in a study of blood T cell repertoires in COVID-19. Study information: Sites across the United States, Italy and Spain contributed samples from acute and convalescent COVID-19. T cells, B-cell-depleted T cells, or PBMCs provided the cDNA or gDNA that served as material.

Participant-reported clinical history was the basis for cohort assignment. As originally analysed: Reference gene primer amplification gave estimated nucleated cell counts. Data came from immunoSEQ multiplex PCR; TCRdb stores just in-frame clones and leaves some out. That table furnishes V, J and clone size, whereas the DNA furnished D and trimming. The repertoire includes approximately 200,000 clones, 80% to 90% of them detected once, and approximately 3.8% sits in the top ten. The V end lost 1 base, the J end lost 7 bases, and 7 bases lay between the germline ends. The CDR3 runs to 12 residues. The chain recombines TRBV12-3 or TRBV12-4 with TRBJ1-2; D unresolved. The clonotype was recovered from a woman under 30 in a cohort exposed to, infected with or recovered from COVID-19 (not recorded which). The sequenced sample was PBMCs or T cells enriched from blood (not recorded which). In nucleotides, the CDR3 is TGTGCCAGCAGTTTAGGAGGGAGTGGCTACACCTTC. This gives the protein CASSLGGSGYTF.